This paragraph covers one TCR beta chain sequence. The antigen is undetermined. This record belongs to a study of T cell responses to AZD1222 COVID-19 vaccine. This CDR3 has 13 amino acids. The germline V and J ends were trimmed by 2 bases and 3 bases, with 7 bases remaining between them. The germline gives CDR1 SGHDN, CDR2 FVKESK. Measured with immunoSEQ multiplex PCR; TCRdb has only the in-frame clones, and not every one. In the table there are over 15,000 clones, under 90% of which are singletons. Study-level results: Repertoires were sampled only after the peak T cell response.

The chain carries TRBV14 and TRBJ2-5, with no clear D. The TCR was taken from an adult who received the AZD1222 COVID-19 vaccine. The input for sequencing was peripheral blood, taken 28 days after the second AZD1222 dose. The CDR3 DNA sequence: TGTGCCAGCAGCCAAATCGTAGAAGAGACCCAGTACTTC. It translates to CASSQIVEETQYF.